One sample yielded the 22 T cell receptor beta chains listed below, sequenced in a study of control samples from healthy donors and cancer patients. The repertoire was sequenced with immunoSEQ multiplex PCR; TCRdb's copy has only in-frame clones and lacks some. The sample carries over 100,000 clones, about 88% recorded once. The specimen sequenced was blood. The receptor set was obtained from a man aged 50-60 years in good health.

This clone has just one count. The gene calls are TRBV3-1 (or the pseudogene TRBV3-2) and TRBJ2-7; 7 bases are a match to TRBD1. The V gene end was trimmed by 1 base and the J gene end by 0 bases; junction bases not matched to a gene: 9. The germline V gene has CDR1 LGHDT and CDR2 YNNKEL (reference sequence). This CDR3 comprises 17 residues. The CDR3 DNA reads TGTGCCAGCAGCCAAGCAAAACCGGGACAGCTCTCCTACGAGCAGTACTTC. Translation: CASSQAKPGQLSYEQYF.

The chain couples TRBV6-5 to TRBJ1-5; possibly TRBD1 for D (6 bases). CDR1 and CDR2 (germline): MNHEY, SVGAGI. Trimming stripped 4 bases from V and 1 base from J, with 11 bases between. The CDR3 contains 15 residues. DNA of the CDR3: TGTGCCAGCAGTTTACAGGGTGGGAGCAATCAGCCCCAGCATTTT. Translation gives CASSLQGGSNQPQHF.

The CDR3 is CAREGTGSSGANVLTF. The CDR3 nucleotides read TGTGCCAGAGAGGGGACAGGGTCCTCTGGGGCCAACGTCCTGACTTTC. The V gene is TRBV2, the J gene TRBJ2-6; TRBD1 matches at 9 bases. Trimming removed 9 bases from V and 0 bases from J; junction bases left unmatched: 6. The germline gives CDR1 SNHLY, CDR2 FYNNEI. The length of the CDR3 is 16 residues.

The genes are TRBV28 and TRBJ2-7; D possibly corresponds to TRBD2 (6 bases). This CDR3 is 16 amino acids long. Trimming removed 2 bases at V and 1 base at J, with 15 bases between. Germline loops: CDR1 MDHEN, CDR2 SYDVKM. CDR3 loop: CASSLLRDGGSYEQYF. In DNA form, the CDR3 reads TGTGCCAGCAGTTTACTTCGTGACGGGGGTTCCTACGAGCAGTACTTC.

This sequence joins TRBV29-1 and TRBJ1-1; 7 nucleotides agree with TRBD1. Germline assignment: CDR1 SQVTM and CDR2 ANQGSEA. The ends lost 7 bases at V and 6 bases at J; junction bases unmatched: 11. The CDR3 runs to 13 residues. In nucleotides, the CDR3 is TGCAGCGCTCCCGATCGAGGGGGCCCTGAAGCTTTCTTT. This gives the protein CSAPDRGGPEAFF.

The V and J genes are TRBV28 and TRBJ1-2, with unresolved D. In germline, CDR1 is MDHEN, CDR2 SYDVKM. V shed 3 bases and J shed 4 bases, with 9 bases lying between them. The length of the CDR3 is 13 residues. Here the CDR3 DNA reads TGTGCCAGCAGTTTGTCCGGACGCTATGGCTACACCTTC. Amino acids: CASSLSGRYGYTF.

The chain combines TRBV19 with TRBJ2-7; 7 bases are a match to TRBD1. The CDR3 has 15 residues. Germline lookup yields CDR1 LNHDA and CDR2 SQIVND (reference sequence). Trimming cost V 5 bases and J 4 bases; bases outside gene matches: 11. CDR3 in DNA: TGTGCCAGTAGTCCACCGGGACAGACCATATACGAGCAGTACTTC. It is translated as CASSPPGQTIYEQYF.

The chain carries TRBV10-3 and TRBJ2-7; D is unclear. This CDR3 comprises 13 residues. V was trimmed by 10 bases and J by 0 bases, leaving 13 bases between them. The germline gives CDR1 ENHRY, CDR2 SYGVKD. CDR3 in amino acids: CATLKTASYEQYF. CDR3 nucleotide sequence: TGTGCCACCTTGAAAACTGCCTCCTACGAGCAGTACTTC.

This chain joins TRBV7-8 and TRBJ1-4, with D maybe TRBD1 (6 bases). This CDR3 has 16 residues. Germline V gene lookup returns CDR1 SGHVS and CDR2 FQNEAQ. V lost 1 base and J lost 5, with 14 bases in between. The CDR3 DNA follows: TGTGCCAGCAGCTTAGGTTCCGGACAGAGAAATGAAAAACTGTTTTTT. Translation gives CASSLGSGQRNEKLFF.

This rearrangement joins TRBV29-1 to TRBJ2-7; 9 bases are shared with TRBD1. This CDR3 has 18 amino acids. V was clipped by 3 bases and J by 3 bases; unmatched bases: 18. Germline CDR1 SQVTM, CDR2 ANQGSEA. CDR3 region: CSVEAPGQGFGLIYEQYF. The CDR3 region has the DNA TGCAGCGTTGAGGCCCCGGGACAGGGTTTTGGCCTGATCTACGAGCAGTACTTC.

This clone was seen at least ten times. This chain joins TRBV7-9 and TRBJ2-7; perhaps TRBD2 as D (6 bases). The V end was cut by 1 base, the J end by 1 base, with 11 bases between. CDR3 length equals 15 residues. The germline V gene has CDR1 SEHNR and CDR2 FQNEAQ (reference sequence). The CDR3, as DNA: TGTGCCAGCAGCTTAGAGGCCGGGAGTTCCTACGAGCAGTACTTC. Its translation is CASSLEAGSSYEQYF.

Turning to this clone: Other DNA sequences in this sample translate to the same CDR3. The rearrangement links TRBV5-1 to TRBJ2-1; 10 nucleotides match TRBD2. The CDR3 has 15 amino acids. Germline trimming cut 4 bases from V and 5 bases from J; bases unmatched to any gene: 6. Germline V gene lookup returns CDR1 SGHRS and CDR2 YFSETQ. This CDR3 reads CASSPGTSAHNEQFF. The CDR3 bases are TGCGCCAGCAGCCCCGGGACTAGCGCTCACAATGAGCAGTTCTTC. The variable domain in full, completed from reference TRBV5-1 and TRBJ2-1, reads KAGVTQTPRYLIKTRGQQVTLSCSPISGHRSVSWYQQTPGQGLQFLFEYFSETQRNKGNFPGRFSGRQFSNSRSEMNVSTLELGDSALYLCASSPGTSAHNEQFFGPGTRLTVL.

The CDR3 loop reads CASSLGQLLSYEQYF. The CDR3, as DNA: TGCGCCAGCAGCTTGGGGCAGCTTCTCTCCTACGAGCAGTACTTC. The chain links TRBV5-1 to TRBJ2-7; no reliable D call. The germline V gene encodes CDR1 SGHRS and CDR2 YFSETQ. V gave up 0 bases and J gave up 0 bases, with 10 bases separating them. This CDR3 is 15 amino acids long.

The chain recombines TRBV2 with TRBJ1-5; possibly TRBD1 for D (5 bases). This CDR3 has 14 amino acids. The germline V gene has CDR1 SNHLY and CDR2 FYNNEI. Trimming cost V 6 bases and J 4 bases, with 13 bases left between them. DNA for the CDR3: TGTGCCAGCAGAACAGGCCTAGCAAATCAGCCCCAGCATTTT. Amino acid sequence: CASRTGLANQPQHF. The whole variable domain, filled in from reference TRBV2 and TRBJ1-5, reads EPEVTQTPSHQVTQMGQEVILRCVPISNHLYFYWYRQILGQKVEFLVSFYNNEISEKSEIFDDQFSVERPDGSNFTLKIRSTKLEDSAMYFCASRTGLANQPQHFGDGTRLSIL.

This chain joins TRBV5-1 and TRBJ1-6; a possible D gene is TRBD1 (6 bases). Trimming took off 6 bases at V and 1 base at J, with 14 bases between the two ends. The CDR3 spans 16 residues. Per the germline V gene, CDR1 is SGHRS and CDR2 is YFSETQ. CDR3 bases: TGCGCCAGCACCATAACAGGGACGTCCTATAATTCACCCCTCCACTTT. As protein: CASTITGTSYNSPLHF.

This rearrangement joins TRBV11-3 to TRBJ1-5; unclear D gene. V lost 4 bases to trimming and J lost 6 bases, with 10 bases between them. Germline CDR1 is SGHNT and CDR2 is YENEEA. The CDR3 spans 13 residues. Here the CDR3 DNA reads TGTGCCAGCAGCTCTGGAGGTAGTCAGCCCCAGCATTTT. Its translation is CASSSGGSQPQHF.

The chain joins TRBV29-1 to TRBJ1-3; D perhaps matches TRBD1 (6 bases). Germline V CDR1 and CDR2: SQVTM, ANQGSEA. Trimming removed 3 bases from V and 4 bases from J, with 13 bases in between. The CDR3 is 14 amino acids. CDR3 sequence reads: CSVDTGTLGNTIYF. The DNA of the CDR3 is TGCAGCGTTGATACCGGGACACTAGGAAACACCATATATTTT.

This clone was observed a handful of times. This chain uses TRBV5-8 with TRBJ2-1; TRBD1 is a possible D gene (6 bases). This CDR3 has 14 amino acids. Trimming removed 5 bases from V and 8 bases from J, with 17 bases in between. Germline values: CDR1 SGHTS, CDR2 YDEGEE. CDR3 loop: CASRGYRVRDEQFF. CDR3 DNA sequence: TGTGCCAGCAGGGGATACAGGGTACGGGATGAGCAGTTCTTC.

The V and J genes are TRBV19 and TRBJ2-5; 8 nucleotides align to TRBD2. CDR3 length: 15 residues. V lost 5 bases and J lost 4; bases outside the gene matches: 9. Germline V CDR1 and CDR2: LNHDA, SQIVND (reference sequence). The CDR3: CASSPRTAGAETQYF. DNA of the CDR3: TGTGCCAGTAGTCCACGGACAGCGGGAGCAGAGACCCAGTACTTC.

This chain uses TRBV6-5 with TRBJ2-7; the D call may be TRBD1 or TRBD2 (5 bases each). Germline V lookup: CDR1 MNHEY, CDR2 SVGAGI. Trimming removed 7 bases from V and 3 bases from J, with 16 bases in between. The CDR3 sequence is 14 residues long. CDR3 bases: TGTGCCAGCATTCACCGGGACGGCTACTACGAGCAGTACTTC. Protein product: CASIHRDGYYEQYF.

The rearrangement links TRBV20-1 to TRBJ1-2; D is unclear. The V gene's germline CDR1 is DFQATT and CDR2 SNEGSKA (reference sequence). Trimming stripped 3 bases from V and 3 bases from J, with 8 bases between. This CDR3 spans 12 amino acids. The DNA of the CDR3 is TGCAGTGCTAGTAAAAGGGACTATGGCTACACCTTC. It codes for CSASKRDYGYTF.

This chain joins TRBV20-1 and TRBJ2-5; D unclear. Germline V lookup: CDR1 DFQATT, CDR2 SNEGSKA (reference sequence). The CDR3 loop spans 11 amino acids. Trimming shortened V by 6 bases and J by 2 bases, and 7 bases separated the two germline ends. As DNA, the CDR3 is TGCAGTGCAATCCCGCAAGAGACCCAGTACTTC. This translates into CSAIPQETQYF.